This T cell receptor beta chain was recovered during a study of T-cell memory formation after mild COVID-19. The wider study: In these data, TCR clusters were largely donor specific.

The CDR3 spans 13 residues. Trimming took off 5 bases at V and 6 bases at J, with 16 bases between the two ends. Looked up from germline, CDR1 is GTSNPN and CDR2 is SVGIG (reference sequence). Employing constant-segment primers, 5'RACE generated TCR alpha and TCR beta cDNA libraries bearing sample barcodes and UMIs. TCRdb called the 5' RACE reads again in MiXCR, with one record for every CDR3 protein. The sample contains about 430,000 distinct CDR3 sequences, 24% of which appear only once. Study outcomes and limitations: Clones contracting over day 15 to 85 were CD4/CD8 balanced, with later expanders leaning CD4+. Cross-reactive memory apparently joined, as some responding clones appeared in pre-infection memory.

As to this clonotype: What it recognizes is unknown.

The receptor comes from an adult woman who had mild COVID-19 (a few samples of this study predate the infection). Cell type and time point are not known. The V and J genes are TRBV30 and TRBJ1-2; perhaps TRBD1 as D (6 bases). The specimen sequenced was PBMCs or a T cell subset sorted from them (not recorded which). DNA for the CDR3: TGTGCCTGGGCTTACAGGGTACGCGATGGCTACACCTTC. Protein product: CAWAYRVRDGYTF.